These 10 T cell receptor beta chains were sequenced from one sample in a study of T cells in Graves' hyperthyroidism and ophthalmopathy. Amplification of TCR beta CDR3 regions was performed using RNA transcripts as template. TCR CDR3 regions were first amplified by RT-PCR with HTBI primers. TCRdb independently ran MiXCR on the multiplex PCR reads; one entry per CDR3 protein. The data hold under 750,000 distinct CDR3 sequences, with approximately 19% observed a single time. The sequencing sample was made of blood. These receptors came from a woman aged 45-59 years with Graves' hyperthyroidism that later progressed to Graves' ophthalmopathy.

This clonotype was detected ten times or more. V usage is TRBV20-1 and J usage is TRBJ2-3, with D perhaps matching TRBD1 (6 bases). The V end was cut by 7 bases, the J end by 1 base, with 15 bases between. Germline V gene sequence: CDR1 DFQATT, CDR2 SNEGSKA (reference sequence). CDR3 length: 14 amino acids. The CDR3 spells CSVQKPGGTDTQYF. The CDR3 region has the DNA TGCAGTGTCCAGAAACCAGGGGGCACAGATACGCAGTATTTT.

A word on this clonotype: A read error may explain this, as a much larger clone is one base away. The genes are TRBV2 and TRBJ2-7; weak D call: TRBD1 (7 bases). V gave up 8 bases and J gave up 5 bases, with 16 bases separating them. Germline loops: CDR1 SNHLY, CDR2 FYNNEI. The CDR3 length is 13 residues. CDR3 in amino acids: CASVPGGRHEQYF. The DNA of the CDR3 is TGTGCCAGCGTCCCAGGGGGGCGCCACGAGCAGTACTTC.

This chain connects TRBV7-9 to TRBJ1-2; D might be TRBD1 (6 bases). The CDR3 covers 14 residues. Germline values: CDR1 SEHNR, CDR2 FQNEAQ (reference sequence). Trimming removed 6 bases at V and 2 bases at J, with 13 bases between. The CDR3 region is CASSSDRLNYGYTF. In DNA, the CDR3 is TGTGCCAGCAGTTCGGACAGACTAAACTATGGCTACACCTTC.

The chain is built from TRBV9 and TRBJ2-4; 10 positions match TRBD2. Trimming removed 1 base from V and 6 bases from J; junction bases left unmatched: 10. The germline gives CDR1 SGDLS, CDR2 YYNGEE. There are 17 residues in the CDR3. The CDR3 protein is CASSVRASGGVGNIQYF. The CDR3 nucleotides are TGTGCCAGCAGCGTAAGGGCTAGCGGGGGTGTTGGAAACATTCAGTACTTC. Filled out from reference TRBV9 and TRBJ2-4, the complete variable domain reads DSGVTQTPKHLITATGQRVTLRCSPRSGDLSVYWYQQSLDQGLQFLIQYYNGEERAKGNILERFSAQQFPDLHSELNLSSLELGDSALYFCASSVRASGGVGNIQYFGAGTRLSVL.

The chain carries TRBV29-1 and TRBJ1-2, with 7 positions matching TRBD1. This CDR3 contains 17 residues. Trimming took 5 bases from V and 0 from J; bases not matched to a gene: 15. The germline V gene has CDR1 SQVTM and CDR2 ANQGSEA. The CDR3 DNA follows: TGCAGCGTTCTGGTCTTAACGGGGACAGAACCTAACTATGGCTACACCTTC. Translated, it gives CSVLVLTGTEPNYGYTF.

V is TRBV5-1 and J is TRBJ1-4; D might be TRBD1 (5 bases). Germline V CDR1 and CDR2: SGHRS, YFSETQ. V was trimmed by 4 bases and J by 8 bases, leaving 18 bases between them. CDR3 length: 15 residues. In DNA, the CDR3 is TGCGCCAGCAGCCCGCGTGAGGGGTATAACGAAAAACTGTTTTTT. Protein product: CASSPREGYNEKLFF. Full variable domain (remainder filled in from reference TRBV5-1 and TRBJ1-4): KAGVTQTPRYLIKTRGQQVTLSCSPISGHRSVSWYQQTPGQGLQFLFEYFSETQRNKGNFPGRFSGRQFSNSRSEMNVSTLELGDSALYLCASSPREGYNEKLFFGSGTQLSVL.

The sample holds one count of this clonotype. The chain carries TRBV5-1 and TRBJ2-7; 10 bases map to TRBD2. CDR3 size: 16 residues. J lost 0 bases, V lost 0 bases, and 3 bases had no gene match. Germline loops: CDR1 SGHRS, CDR2 YFSETQ. CDR3 in amino acids: CASSLGSGGYSYEQYF. The CDR3 region has the DNA TGCGCCAGCAGCTTGGGTAGCGGGGGGTACTCCTACGAGCAGTACTTC.

This rearrangement joins TRBV19 to TRBJ2-1, with D perhaps matching TRBD1 (5 bases). The CDR3 consists of 15 residues. Trimming removed 8 bases from V and 7 bases from J, with 21 bases in between. Germline V lookup: CDR1 LNHDA, CDR2 SQIVND (reference sequence). CDR3 residues: CASSSQGRAQNEQFF. CDR3 nucleotides: TGTGCCAGTTCCAGCCAGGGCAGGGCCCAGAATGAGCAGTTCTTC.

The chain couples TRBV12-3 or TRBV12-4 to TRBJ2-1, with 11 bases fitting TRBD1. Trimming cost V 7 bases and J 2 bases; bases outside gene matches: 10. CDR3 length: 17 residues. CDR3 protein: CASTFGQGANPYNEQFF. In DNA form, the CDR3 reads TGTGCCAGCACCTTCGGACAGGGGGCAAACCCCTACAATGAGCAGTTCTTC.

This clonotype has at least ten counts. V gene TRBV14 combines with J gene TRBJ2-1; no definite D call. The V and J ends lost 0 bases and 10 bases respectively, with 7 bases between them. Looked up from germline, CDR1 is SGHDN and CDR2 is FVKESK. CDR3 size: 12 residues. In DNA form, the CDR3 reads TGTGCCAGCAGCCAAGACCCAGCCGAGCAGTTCTTC. Its translation: CASSQDPAEQFF.